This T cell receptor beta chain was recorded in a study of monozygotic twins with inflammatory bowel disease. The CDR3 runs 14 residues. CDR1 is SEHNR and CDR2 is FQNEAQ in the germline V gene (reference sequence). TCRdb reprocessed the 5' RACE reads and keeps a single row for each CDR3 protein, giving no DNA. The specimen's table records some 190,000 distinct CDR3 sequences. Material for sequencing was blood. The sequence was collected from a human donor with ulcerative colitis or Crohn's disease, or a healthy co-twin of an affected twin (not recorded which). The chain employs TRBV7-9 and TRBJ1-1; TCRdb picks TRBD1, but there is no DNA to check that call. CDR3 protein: CASSAHGGGTEAFF. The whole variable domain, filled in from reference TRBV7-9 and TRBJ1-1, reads DTGVSQNPRHKITKRGQNVTFRCDPISEHNRLYWYRQTLGQGPEFLTYFQNEAQLEKSRLLSDRFSAERPKGSFSTLEIQRTEQGDSAMYLCASSAHGGGTEAFFGQGTRLTVV.